This section outlines one T cell receptor (beta chain) sequence together with its context. A TCRbeta library incorporating unique molecular identifiers was prepared. TCRdb reprocessed the PCR reads via MiXCR and lists one record per CDR3 protein. Among over 550,000 distinct CDR3 sequences listed, under 12% were seen once. This entry is derived from a study of T-cell reconstitution after alpha-beta-depleted transplantation in children. The clonotype was recovered from a human donor who donated a stem cell graft to a child with acute myeloid leukemia. Sample: PBMCs from the stem cell graft donor, taken from the stem cell graft.

The CDR3 nucleotides read TGTGCCAGCAGCCAAGCCGACAGGGGGGGGTACGAGCAGTACTTC. This encodes CASSQADRGGYEQYF. The V and J genes are TRBV4-2 and TRBJ2-7, with 9 bases fitting TRBD1. The V gene's germline CDR1 is LGHNA and CDR2 YNFKEQ. With V trimmed by 1 base and J by 4 bases, 5 bases remained unmatched. The CDR3 totals 15 residues.